The next 20 T cell receptor beta chains were all read from a single sample in a study of OX40 agonist ivuxolimab in advanced cancers. The method was immunoSEQ multiplex PCR; TCRdb's version includes in-frame clones alone and lacks a portion of them. The sample yields 70,000 to 95,000 clones, around 90% seen once. The source was CD4+ or CD8+ T cells sorted from blood, collected in a trial of the OX40 agonist ivuxolimab. The receptors come from an adult with an advanced solid tumor such as melanoma, head and neck, liver or kidney cancer.

The V and J genes are TRBV28 and TRBJ2-6; maybe TRBD2 (5 bases). This CDR3 has 16 amino acids. The V and J ends lost 3 bases and 2 bases respectively, with 11 bases between them. Germline CDR1 reads MDHEN; CDR2 reads SYDVKM. CDR3 in amino acids: CASSLRALTGANVLTF. CDR3 coding DNA: TGTGCCAGCAGTTTGAGGGCCCTCACTGGGGCCAACGTCCTGACTTTC.

In DNA form, the CDR3 reads TGTGCCAGCAGTTACTTGGGACAGCGAATCGACGAGCAGTACTTC. Translating it yields CASSYLGQRIDEQYF. The rearrangement uses TRBV6-5 and TRBJ2-5; TRBD1 aligns across 7 bases. The end of the DNA is better explained by TRBJ2-7, so the J call may be wrong. CDR3 length equals 15 residues. Germline assignment: CDR1 MNHEY and CDR2 SVGAGI.

This clone turned up a few times. The rearrangement joins TRBV29-1 to TRBJ1-2; TRBD1 aligns across 9 bases. Germline V gene lookup returns CDR1 SQVTM and CDR2 ANQGSEA. With 8 bases clipped from V and 4 bases from J, the junction kept 11 bases outside the gene matches. CDR3 length: 14 amino acids. This chain's CDR3 is CSTAPGDRAYGYTF. Here the CDR3 DNA reads TGCAGCACTGCCCCGGGGGACAGGGCCTATGGCTACACCTTC.

The V call is TRBV5-8, the J call TRBJ2-3; D remains ambiguous. The V end lost 2 bases, the J end lost 3 bases, and 4 bases lay between the germline ends. This CDR3 contains 12 residues. Germline CDR1 is SGHTS and CDR2 is YDEGEE. CDR3 residues: CASSFGTDTQYF. The CDR3, as DNA: TGTGCCAGCAGCTTCGGGACAGATACGCAGTATTTT.

The V call is TRBV5-5, the J call TRBJ1-2, with a tentative D call TRBD1 (5 bases). V lost 6 bases and J 2 bases, leaving 8 bases between the germline ends. Looked up from germline, CDR1 is SGHKS and CDR2 is YYEKEE (reference sequence). The CDR3 runs to 12 residues. The CDR3 reads CASTDRNYGYTF. CDR3 bases: TGTGCCAGCACCGACAGAAACTATGGCTACACCTTC.

The gene calls are TRBV5-6 and TRBJ2-7; D could derive from TRBD1 or TRBD2 (6 bases each). The CDR3 totals 14 residues. Germline-derived CDR1 and CDR2 are SGHDT and YYEEEE. V was shortened by 1 base and J by 5 bases, with 13 bases between the two germline ends. This CDR3 is CASSLWGALDEQYF. The CDR3 DNA sequence: TGTGCCAGCAGCTTGTGGGGGGCCTTAGACGAGCAGTACTTC.

The chain joins TRBV7-3 to TRBJ2-7; TRBD2 agrees at 14 bases. Germline CDR1 reads SGHTA; CDR2 reads FQGTGA. The CDR3 is 16 amino acids. Trimming at V came to 5 bases and at J to 2 bases, leaving 5 bases not matched to a gene. The CDR3 is CASSLGLAGGTYEQYF. The CDR3 region has the DNA TGTGCCAGCAGCCTCGGACTAGCGGGAGGAACCTACGAGCAGTACTTC. Complete variable domain (other parts from reference TRBV7-3 and TRBJ2-7): GAGVSQTPSNKVTEKGKYVELRCDPISGHTALYWYRQSLGQGPEFLIYFQGTGAADDSGLPNDRFFAVRPEGSVSTLKIQRTERGDSAVYLCASSLGLAGGTYEQYFGPGTRLTVT.

The chain employs TRBV7-8 and TRBJ2-3; 8 bases fit TRBD2. This CDR3 has 16 amino acids. Germline trimming cut 3 bases from V and 0 bases from J; bases unmatched to any gene: 5. Germline lookup yields CDR1 SGHVS and CDR2 FQNEAQ. This chain's CDR3 is CASSLLAGLSTDTQYF. CDR3 coding DNA: TGTGCCAGCAGCTTGCTAGCGGGCCTTAGCACAGATACGCAGTATTTT. The entire variable domain, with the rest obtained from reference TRBV7-8 and TRBJ2-3, is as follows: GAGVSQSPRYKVAKRGQDVALRCDPISGHVSLFWYQQALGQGPEFLTYFQNEAQLDKSGLPSDRFFAERPEGSVSTLKIQRTQQEDSAVYLCASSLLAGLSTDTQYFGPGTRLTVL.

The chain employs TRBV28 and TRBJ1-1; 7 bases match TRBD1. The CDR3 runs 15 residues. The trim removed 4 bases at V and 0 bases at J, leaving 5 bases unmatched. The germline gives CDR1 MDHEN, CDR2 SYDVKM. In DNA form, the CDR3 reads TGTGCCAGCAGTTCCGCCGGGACAGTGAACACTGAAGCTTTCTTT. Its protein product is CASSSAGTVNTEAFF.

The chain links TRBV29-1 to TRBJ2-3; 10 positions match TRBD2. V shed 4 bases and J 2 bases; nucleotides not matched to a gene: 6. Germline V gives CDR1 SQVTM, CDR2 ANQGSEA. The CDR3 extends over 15 amino acids. CDR3 coding DNA: TGCAGCGTTGCAGGTCTAGCGGGGGCCACAGATACGCAGTATTTT. Translated: CSVAGLAGATDTQYF.

This chain joins TRBV27 and TRBJ1-4; 7 bases map to TRBD1. This CDR3 region has 16 residues. J lost 5 bases, V lost 5 bases, and 11 bases had no gene match. CDR1 and CDR2 from the germline V gene are MNHEY and SMNVEV (reference sequence). CDR3 bases: TGTGCCAGCAGTCCAACTCCGACAGGGAAGAATGAAAAACTGTTTTTT. Its protein is CASSPTPTGKNEKLFF.

The J gene is TRBJ1-2, the V gene TRBV29-1; no firm D call. CDR3 length equals 12 residues. Trimming removed 2 bases from V and 6 bases from J, with 10 bases in between. Looked up from germline, CDR1 is SQVTM and CDR2 is ANQGSEA. CDR3: CSVEPSADGYTF. The CDR3 DNA follows: TGCAGCGTTGAACCTTCCGCGGATGGCTACACCTTC.

The chain is built from TRBV29-1 and TRBJ2-5; D is perhaps TRBD2 (6 bases). This CDR3 is built from 13 residues. CDR1 and CDR2 from the germline V gene are SQVTM and ANQGSEA. Between the trimmed V and J ends, which lost 4 bases and 1 base, there was a span of 10 bases. The CDR3 protein is CSVVGGFQETQYF. The CDR3 nucleotides are TGCAGCGTTGTCGGGGGATTCCAAGAGACCCAGTACTTC.

This rearrangement joins TRBV2 to TRBJ1-2; D is uncertain. V was trimmed by 6 bases and J by 6 bases, leaving 8 bases between them. There are 11 residues in the CDR3. CDR1 SNHLY and CDR2 FYNNEI come from the germline V gene. CDR3 DNA sequence: TGTGCCAGCAGCCCCGGTGATGGCTACACCTTC. Protein sequence: CASSPGDGYTF.

This chain joins TRBV30 and TRBJ2-6; TRBD1 might be the D (6 bases). Germline CDR1 is GTSNPN and CDR2 is SVGIG (reference sequence). This CDR3 is built from 17 residues. The V and J ends lost 2 bases and 2 bases respectively, with 16 bases between them. This CDR3 is CAWSRGISLAGANVLTF. CDR3 in DNA: TGTGCCTGGAGTAGGGGGATCTCCTTAGCTGGGGCCAACGTCCTGACTTTC.

V and J are TRBV19 and TRBJ2-5; D remains ambiguous. V dropped 1 base and J dropped 1 base, with 4 bases sitting between them. CDR1 and CDR2 (germline): LNHDA, SQIVND (reference sequence). The CDR3 spans 13 residues. The CDR3 reads CASSIGPQETQYF. The DNA for the CDR3 is TGTGCCAGTAGTATAGGGCCCCAAGAGACCCAGTACTTC.

The V call is TRBV5-1, the J call TRBJ2-7, with D possibly being TRBD1 (5 bases). Trimming shortened V by 2 bases and J by 0 bases, and 6 bases separated the two germline ends. The length of the CDR3 is 13 residues. Looked up from germline, CDR1 is SGHRS and CDR2 is YFSETQ. The CDR3 nucleotides read TGCGCCAGCAGCTTTCAGGGCTCCTACGAGCAGTACTTC. The encoded protein is CASSFQGSYEQYF.

The V gene is TRBV5-1, the J gene TRBJ2-7; 7 bases map to TRBD2. Germline CDR1 is SGHRS and CDR2 is YFSETQ. Losses at the gene ends were 4 bases for V and 6 bases for J; bases not matched to a gene: 13. CDR3 length: 15 residues. The chain's CDR3 is CASSRDLGGSSEQYF. The CDR3 DNA follows: TGCGCCAGCAGCCGGGACCTCGGGGGGAGTTCCGAGCAGTACTTC.

The V and J genes are TRBV7-2 and TRBJ1-4; 10 bases agree with TRBD1. The J segment lost 7 bases and the V segment lost 4 bases, leaving 6 bases of the junction unmatched. Per the germline V gene, CDR1 is SGHTA and CDR2 is FQGNSA. The CDR3 covers 15 residues. The DNA of the CDR3 is TGTGCCAGCAGCTCTCCGGGACAGGGGTTTGAAAAACTGTTTTTT. It yields the protein CASSSPGQGFEKLFF.

This sequence joins TRBV15 and TRBJ2-7; 10 bases line up with TRBD2. From germline, CDR1 is LNHNV and CDR2 YYDKDF (reference sequence). Trimming at V came to 1 base and at J to 4 bases, leaving 7 bases not matched to a gene. There are 16 residues in the CDR3. The CDR3 sequence: CATSRGLAGDVYEQYF. CDR3 nucleotide sequence: TGTGCCACCAGCAGAGGTCTAGCGGGAGATGTTTACGAGCAGTACTTC. The whole variable domain, filled in from reference TRBV15 and TRBJ2-7, reads DAMVIQNPRYQVTQFGKPVTLSCSQTLNHNVMYWYQQKSSQAPKLLFHYYDKDFNNEADTPDNFQSRRPNTSFCFLDIRSPGLGDTAMYLCATSRGLAGDVYEQYFGPGTRLTVT.